Below are 28 T cell receptor beta chains sequenced from a single sample in a study of T cell changes during pregnancy in multiple sclerosis. Assay: immunoSEQ multiplex PCR; the TCRdb copy retains only in-frame clones and omits some. Of approximately 44,000 clones listed, approximately 90% were seen once; the top ten hold around 0.78%. The source was CD4+ T cells from peripheral blood mononuclear cells, collected before pregnancy. The receptors come from a female donor with multiple sclerosis, enrolled in a pregnancy study.

The chain carries TRBV2 and TRBJ2-4, with 7 bases identical to TRBD2. Germline assignment: CDR1 SNHLY and CDR2 FYNNEI. This CDR3 spans 13 amino acids. V was clipped by 3 bases and J by 5 bases; unmatched bases: 1. This chain's CDR3 is CASSEGGENIQYF. CDR3 sequence (DNA): TGTGCCAGCAGTGAGGGGGGGGAAAACATTCAGTACTTC. The entire variable domain, with the rest obtained from reference TRBV2 and TRBJ2-4, is as follows: EPEVTQTPSHQVTQMGQEVILRCVPISNHLYFYWYRQILGQKVEFLVSFYNNEISEKSEIFDDQFSVERPDGSNFTLKIRSTKLEDSAMYFCASSEGGENIQYFGAGTRLSVL.

This clone appeared once. The CDR3 DNA sequence: TGTGCCAGCAGCGGTTTGCGGGTTAACGAAAAACTGTTTTTT. Protein product: CASSGLRVNEKLFF. The rearrangement uses TRBV9 and TRBJ1-4; no reliable D call. The CDR3 runs 14 residues. CDR1 and CDR2 (germline): SGDLS, YYNGEE. Trimming shortened V by 3 bases and J by 8 bases, and 14 bases separated the two germline ends.

The chain employs TRBV6-5 and TRBJ2-5; possible D gene TRBD1, 7 bases. Germline V gene lookup returns CDR1 MNHEY and CDR2 SVGAGI. The CDR3 spans 15 residues. Trimming took off 5 bases at V and 7 bases at J, with 20 bases between the two ends. The CDR3 here is CASSQVQGREGTQYF. CDR3 in DNA: TGTGCCAGCAGTCAAGTACAGGGGCGGGAAGGGACCCAGTACTTC.

The chain is built from TRBV14 and TRBJ2-4, with a tentative D call TRBD1 (6 bases). The germline V gene encodes CDR1 SGHDN and CDR2 FVKESK. This CDR3 has 14 residues. Trimming shortened V by 4 bases and J by 4 bases, and 11 bases separated the two germline ends. CDR3 sequence (DNA): TGTGCCAGCAGCCCCCTAACAGGGAAAAACATTCAGTACTTC. It is translated as CASSPLTGKNIQYF.

The J gene is TRBJ1-2, the V gene TRBV11-2, with 7 bases identical to TRBD1. CDR1 and CDR2 (germline): SGHAT, FQNNGV. The CDR3 spans 16 residues. V lost 3 bases and J lost 7; bases outside the gene matches: 14. This CDR3 reads CASSFSGTAEPFGYTF. The CDR3 region has the DNA TGTGCCAGCAGCTTTTCTGGGACAGCCGAACCTTTTGGCTACACCTTC.

The V call is TRBV5-5, the J call TRBJ2-5; D perhaps matches TRBD2 (5 bases). The germline V and J ends were trimmed by 0 bases and 5 bases, with 17 bases remaining between them. Germline CDR1 is SGHKS and CDR2 is YYEKEE (reference sequence). The CDR3 extends over 16 amino acids. The CDR3 here is CASSLATLEAWETQYF. CDR3 bases: TGTGCCAGCAGCTTGGCCACACTAGAGGCTTGGGAGACCCAGTACTTC.

The V gene is TRBV29-1, the J gene TRBJ2-1, with D possibly TRBD1 on 6 matching bases. The V gene lost 5 bases and the J gene lost 0 bases, with 11 bases spanning the gap. CDR1 SQVTM and CDR2 ANQGSEA come from the germline V gene. The CDR3 has 14 amino acids. The CDR3 spells CSVSRGFSYNEQFF. The CDR3, as DNA: TGCAGCGTTAGCAGGGGTTTCTCCTACAATGAGCAGTTCTTC.

This chain links TRBV18 with TRBJ1-5; D is possibly TRBD1 (5 bases). This CDR3 is built from 15 residues. V lost 0 bases and J 6 bases, leaving 12 bases between the germline ends. From germline, CDR1 is KGHSH and CDR2 LQKENI. The CDR3 reads CASSPPEGQGQPQHF. For the CDR3, the DNA is TGTGCCAGCTCACCACCTGAAGGGCAGGGTCAGCCCCAGCATTTT.

The chain employs TRBV2 and TRBJ2-2; D not resolved. CDR3 length: 16 amino acids. Germline V gene sequence: CDR1 SNHLY, CDR2 FYNNEI. With 4 bases removed from V and 1 base from J, the gap between germline ends came to 13 bases. The CDR3 protein is CASSGGRPLNTGELFF. CDR3 nucleotide sequence: TGTGCCAGCAGTGGAGGCCGACCACTGAACACCGGGGAGCTGTTTTTT. The full variable domain, its missing parts supplied by reference TRBV2 and TRBJ2-2, is EPEVTQTPSHQVTQMGQEVILRCVPISNHLYFYWYRQILGQKVEFLVSFYNNEISEKSEIFDDQFSVERPDGSNFTLKIRSTKLEDSAMYFCASSGGRPLNTGELFFGEGSRLTVL.

This rearrangement joins TRBV7-8 to TRBJ2-1; a weak D match, TRBD1 (5 bases). Germline assignment: CDR1 SGHVS and CDR2 FQNEAQ. There are 14 residues in the CDR3. The V gene lost 5 bases and the J gene lost 7 bases, with 15 bases spanning the gap. The CDR3, as DNA: TGTGCCAGCAGCCGTACAGGTCGTGGGAATGAGCAGTTCTTC. It codes for CASSRTGRGNEQFF. Full variable domain (outside the CDR3, taken from reference TRBV7-8 and TRBJ2-1): GAGVSQSPRYKVAKRGQDVALRCDPISGHVSLFWYQQALGQGPEFLTYFQNEAQLDKSGLPSDRFFAERPEGSVSTLKIQRTQQEDSAVYLCASSRTGRGNEQFFGPGTRLTVL.

V usage is TRBV7-6 and J usage is TRBJ2-1; 11 positions agree with TRBD2. Per germline, CDR1 SGHVS and CDR2 FNYEAQ. Losses at the gene ends were 2 bases for V and 5 bases for J; bases not matched to a gene: 14. The length of the CDR3 is 19 residues. CDR3 DNA: TGTGCCAGCAGCTTAAGAATATCGTTAACTAGCGGGGGAAACAATGAGCAGTTCTTC. Translating gives CASSLRISLTSGGNNEQFF.

In its sample, this clone was seen a few times. V and J are TRBV29-1 and TRBJ1-1; TRBD1 matches 8 bases. Germline CDR1 and CDR2: SQVTM and ANQGSEA. With V trimmed by 5 bases and J by 2 bases, 7 bases remained unmatched. The CDR3 covers 14 residues. The CDR3 nucleotides read TGCAGCGTTCATGATTCAGGGGGCAACACTGAAGCTTTCTTT. Translating gives CSVHDSGGNTEAFF.

This chain connects TRBV5-8 to TRBJ1-4, with D perhaps matching TRBD1 (5 bases). Germline assignment: CDR1 SGHTS and CDR2 YDEGEE. The length of the CDR3 is 15 residues. The V and J ends lost 3 bases and 3 bases respectively, with 12 bases between them. As DNA, the CDR3 is TGTGCCAGCAGCTGGGACGGGGGGTCTAATGAAAAACTGTTTTTT. Translated: CASSWDGGSNEKLFF.

The rearrangement uses TRBV29-1 and TRBJ1-1; unclear D gene. Germline V gives CDR1 SQVTM, CDR2 ANQGSEA. Trimming cost V 4 bases and J 6 bases, with 6 bases left between them. The CDR3 has 10 amino acids. The CDR3 protein is CSVANPEAFF. DNA for the CDR3: TGCAGCGTTGCCAATCCTGAAGCTTTCTTT.

The V call is TRBV6-5, the J call TRBJ1-1; 7 positions match TRBD1. In germline, CDR1 is MNHEY, CDR2 SVGAGI. With 2 bases clipped from V and 6 bases from J, the junction kept 3 bases outside the gene matches. CDR3 size: 13 residues. The CDR3 sequence is CASSYLDRAEAFF. As DNA, the CDR3 is TGTGCCAGCAGTTACCTTGACAGGGCTGAAGCTTTCTTT.

This sequence joins TRBV7-2 and TRBJ1-1; no firm D call. The CDR3 covers 15 residues. Trimming stripped 5 bases from V and 0 bases from J, with 13 bases between. Germline CDR1 reads SGHTA; CDR2 reads FQGNSA. The CDR3 loop is CASSAQPTVNTEAFF. CDR3 DNA sequence: TGTGCCAGCAGCGCACAACCTACAGTGAACACTGAAGCTTTCTTT.

The V gene is TRBV4-1, the J gene TRBJ1-3; D is unresolved. Trimming cost V 8 bases and J 1 base, with 18 bases left between them. Per the germline V gene, CDR1 is MGHRA and CDR2 is YSYEKL. The CDR3 contains 16 residues. CDR3 bases: TGCGCCAGCGGGAGCATGGTTGGAGGGTCTGGAAACACCATATATTTT. Translation: CASGSMVGGSGNTIYF.

The chain links TRBV30 to TRBJ1-5; a possible D gene is TRBD1 (6 bases). Germline CDR1 is GTSNPN and CDR2 is SVGIG (reference sequence). The CDR3 runs 17 residues. The V end was cut by 1 base, the J end by 1 base, with 17 bases between. The CDR3 nucleotides read TGTGCCTGGAGTGCTCCAACAGGGATTTCAAGCAATCAGCCCCAGCATTTT. This encodes CAWSAPTGISSNQPQHF.

J is TRBJ2-3 and V is TRBV19; TRBD2 matches 7 bases. The CDR3 totals 15 residues. Germline V gene sequence: CDR1 LNHDA, CDR2 SQIVND (reference sequence). V lost 3 bases and J lost 3; bases outside the gene matches: 6. The CDR3 DNA follows: TGTGCCAGTAGTATTCCGGCGGGGGTTACAGATACGCAGTATTTT. Translating gives CASSIPAGVTDTQYF. The complete variable domain, with remaining parts taken from reference TRBV19 and TRBJ2-3, reads DGGITQSPKYLFRKEGQNVTLSCEQNLNHDAMYWYRQDPGQGLRLIYYSQIVNDFQKGDIAEGYSVSREKKESFPLTVTSAQKNPTAFYLCASSIPAGVTDTQYFGPGTRLTVL.

The V and J genes are TRBV7-9 and TRBJ1-4; 7 positions match TRBD1. CDR1 and CDR2 from the germline V gene are SEHNR and FQNEAQ (reference sequence). The junction had 4 bases not matched to a gene; V was cut back by 4 bases and J by 5 bases. The length of the CDR3 is 14 residues. CDR3 sequence (DNA): TGTGCCAGCAGCTATATGACAGGGAATGAAAAACTGTTTTTT. It translates to CASSYMTGNEKLFF. Using reference TRBV7-9 and TRBJ1-4 for the parts outside the CDR3, the full variable domain is DTGVSQNPRHKITKRGQNVTFRCDPISEHNRLYWYRQTLGQGPEFLTYFQNEAQLEKSRLLSDRFSAERPKGSFSTLEIQRTEQGDSAMYLCASSYMTGNEKLFFGSGTQLSVL.

The genes are TRBV11-3 and TRBJ2-3; D might be TRBD1 (5 bases). The CDR3 is 12 amino acids. CDR1 is SGHNT, CDR2 YENEEA, per germline. The V end was cut by 1 base, the J end by 6 bases, with 5 bases between. CDR3 sequence reads: CASSLGQDTQYF. CDR3 coding DNA: TGTGCCAGCAGCTTAGGACAGGATACGCAGTATTTT.

The rearrangement links TRBV14 to TRBJ2-3; D ambiguous. CDR3 length: 14 residues. V gave up 3 bases and J gave up 0 bases, with 7 bases separating them. The germline gives CDR1 SGHDN, CDR2 FVKESK. The CDR3 spells CASSQVASTDTQYF. The CDR3 DNA sequence: TGTGCCAGCAGCCAGGTAGCAAGCACAGATACGCAGTATTTT.

V is TRBV6-5 and J is TRBJ1-2; TRBD1 matches 7 bases. There are 12 residues in the CDR3. The germline gives CDR1 MNHEY, CDR2 SVGAGI. J lost 5 bases, V lost 4 bases, and 1 base had no gene match. The CDR3 DNA sequence: TGTGCCAGCAGTTTGACAGGGTATGGCTACACCTTC. Translation: CASSLTGYGYTF.

The CDR3 DNA reads TGTGCCAGCAGCTTGTCTTGGCGGTCCCTCCACTTT. Translation gives CASSLSWRSLHF. This chain uses TRBV5-8 with TRBJ1-6; D gene ambiguous. The ends were cut back, 1 base at V and 14 bases at J, with 10 bases in the middle. Germline assignment: CDR1 SGHTS and CDR2 YDEGEE. The CDR3 contains 12 residues.

This rearrangement joins TRBV7-2 to TRBJ1-1; D is uncertain. The V end lost 4 bases, the J end lost 0 bases, and 12 bases lay between the germline ends. CDR3 length: 15 residues. Germline V gives CDR1 SGHTA, CDR2 FQGNSA. CDR3 amino acids: CASSSRQLMNTEAFF. CDR3 coding DNA: TGTGCCAGCAGCTCCAGGCAGCTTATGAACACTGAAGCTTTCTTT.

The chain combines TRBV5-4 with TRBJ2-3, with D perhaps TRBD2 (5 bases). This CDR3 comprises 15 residues. V was shortened by 1 base and J by 6 bases, with 15 bases between the two germline ends. Germline V gene data show CDR1 as SGHNT and CDR2 as YYREEE (reference sequence). CDR3 amino acids: CASSLSGDVVDTQYF. CDR3 nucleotide sequence: TGTGCCAGCAGCTTGTCCGGGGATGTAGTTGATACGCAGTATTTT. The full variable domain, completed using reference TRBV5-4 and TRBJ2-3, is ETGVTQSPTHLIKTRGQQVTLRCSSQSGHNTVSWYQQALGQGPQFIFQYYREEENGRGNFPPRFSGLQFPNYSSELNVNALELDDSALYLCASSLSGDVVDTQYFGPGTRLTVL.

The chain is built from TRBV7-9 and TRBJ1-1; the match to TRBD1 covers 8 bases. The germline V gene has CDR1 SEHNR and CDR2 FQNEAQ (reference sequence). The CDR3 consists of 14 residues. Germline trimming cut 3 bases from V and 11 bases from J; bases unmatched to any gene: 11. The CDR3 bases are TGTGCCAGCAGCTTGGGACAGGAGACAGCTGGGGCTTTCTTT. Translated: CASSLGQETAGAFF.

V gene TRBV9 combines with J gene TRBJ1-2; 7 nucleotides agree with TRBD1. Per the germline V gene, CDR1 is SGDLS and CDR2 is YYNGEE. The J segment lost 9 bases and the V segment lost 4 bases, leaving 18 bases of the junction unmatched. The CDR3 extends over 16 amino acids. The CDR3 coding sequence is TGTGCCAGCAGCCGGATACGGCAGGGGGACAACTCCCGCTACACCTTC. Translated: CASSRIRQGDNSRYTF.